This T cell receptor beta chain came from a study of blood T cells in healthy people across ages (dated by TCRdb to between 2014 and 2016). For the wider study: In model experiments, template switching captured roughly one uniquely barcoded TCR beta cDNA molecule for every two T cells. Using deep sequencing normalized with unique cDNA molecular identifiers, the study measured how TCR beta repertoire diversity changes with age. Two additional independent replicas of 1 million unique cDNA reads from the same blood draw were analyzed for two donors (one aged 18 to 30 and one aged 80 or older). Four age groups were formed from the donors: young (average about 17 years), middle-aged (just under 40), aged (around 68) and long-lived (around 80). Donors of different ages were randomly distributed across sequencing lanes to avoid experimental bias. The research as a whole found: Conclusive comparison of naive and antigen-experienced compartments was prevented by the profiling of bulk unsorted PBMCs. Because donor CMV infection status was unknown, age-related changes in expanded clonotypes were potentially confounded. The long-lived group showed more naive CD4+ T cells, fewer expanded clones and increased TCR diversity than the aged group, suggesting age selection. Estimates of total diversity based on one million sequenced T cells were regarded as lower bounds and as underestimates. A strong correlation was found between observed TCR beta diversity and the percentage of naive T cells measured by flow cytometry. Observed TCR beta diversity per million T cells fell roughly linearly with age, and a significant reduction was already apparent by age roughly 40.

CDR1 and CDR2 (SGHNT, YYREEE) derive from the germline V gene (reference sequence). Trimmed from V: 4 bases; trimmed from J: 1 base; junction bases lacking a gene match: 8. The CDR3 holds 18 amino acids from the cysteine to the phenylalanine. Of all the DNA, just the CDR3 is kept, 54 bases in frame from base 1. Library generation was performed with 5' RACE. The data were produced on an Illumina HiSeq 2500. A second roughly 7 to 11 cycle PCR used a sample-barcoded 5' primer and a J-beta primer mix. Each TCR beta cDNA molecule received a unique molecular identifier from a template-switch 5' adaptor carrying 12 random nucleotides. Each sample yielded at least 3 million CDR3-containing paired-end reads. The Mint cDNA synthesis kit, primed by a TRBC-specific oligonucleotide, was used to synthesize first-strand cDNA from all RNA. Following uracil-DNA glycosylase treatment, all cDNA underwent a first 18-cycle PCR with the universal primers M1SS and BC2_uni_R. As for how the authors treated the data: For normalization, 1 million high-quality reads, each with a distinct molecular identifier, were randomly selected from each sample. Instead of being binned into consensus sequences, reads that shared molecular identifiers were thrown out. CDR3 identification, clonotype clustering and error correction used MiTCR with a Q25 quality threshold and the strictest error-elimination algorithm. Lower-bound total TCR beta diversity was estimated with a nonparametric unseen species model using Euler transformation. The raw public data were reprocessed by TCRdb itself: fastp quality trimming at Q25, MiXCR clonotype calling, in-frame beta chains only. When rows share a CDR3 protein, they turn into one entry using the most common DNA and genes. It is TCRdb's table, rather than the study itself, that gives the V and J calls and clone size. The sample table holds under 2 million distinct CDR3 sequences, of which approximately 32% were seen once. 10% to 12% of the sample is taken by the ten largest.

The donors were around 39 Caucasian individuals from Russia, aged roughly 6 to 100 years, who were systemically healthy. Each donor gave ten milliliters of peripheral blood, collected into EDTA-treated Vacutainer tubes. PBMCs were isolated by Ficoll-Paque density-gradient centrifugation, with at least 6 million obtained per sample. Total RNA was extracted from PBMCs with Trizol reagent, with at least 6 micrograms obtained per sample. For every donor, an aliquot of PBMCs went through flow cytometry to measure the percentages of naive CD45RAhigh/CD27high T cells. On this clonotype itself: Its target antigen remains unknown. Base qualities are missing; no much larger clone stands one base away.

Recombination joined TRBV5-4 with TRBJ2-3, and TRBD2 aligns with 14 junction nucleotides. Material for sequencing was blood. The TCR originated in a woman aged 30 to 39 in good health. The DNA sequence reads TGTGCCAGCAGCCCGACTAGCGGGGGGGCCCGTGGCACAGATACGCAGTATTTT. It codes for CASSPTSGGARGTDTQYF.